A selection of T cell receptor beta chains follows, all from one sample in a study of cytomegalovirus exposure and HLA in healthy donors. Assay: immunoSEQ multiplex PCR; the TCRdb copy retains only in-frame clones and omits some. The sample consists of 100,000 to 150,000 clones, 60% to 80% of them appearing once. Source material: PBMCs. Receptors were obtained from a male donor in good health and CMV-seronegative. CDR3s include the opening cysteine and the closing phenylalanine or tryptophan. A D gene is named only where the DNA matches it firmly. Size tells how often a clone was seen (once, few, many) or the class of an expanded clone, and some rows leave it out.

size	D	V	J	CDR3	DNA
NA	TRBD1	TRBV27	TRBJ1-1	CASSPKQGAVGTEAFF	TGTGCCAGCAGTCCTAAACAGGGGGCAGTAGGCACTGAAGCTTTCTTT
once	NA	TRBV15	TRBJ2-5	CATSTPAGETQYF	TGTGCCACCAGCACTCCTGCCGGGGAGACCCAGTACTTC
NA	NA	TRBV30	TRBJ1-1	CAWSTGSISNTEAFF	TGTGCCTGGAGTACGGGGTCGATTTCGAACACTGAAGCTTTCTTT
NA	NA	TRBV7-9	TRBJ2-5	CASSSLDLGYEVETQYF	TGTGCCAGCAGCTCTCTCGATCTCGGGTACGAGGTAGAGACCCAGTACTTC
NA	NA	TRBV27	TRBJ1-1	CASSLSGVGTEAFF	TGTGCCAGCAGTTTATCGGGAGTCGGCACTGAAGCTTTCTTT
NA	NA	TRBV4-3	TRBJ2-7	CASSQGPGLYEQYF	TGCGCCAGCAGCCAAGGACCAGGCCTCTACGAGCAGTACTTC
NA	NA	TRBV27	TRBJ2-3	CASSQAAAPTDTQYF	TGTGCCAGCAGCCAGGCCGCCGCCCCGACAGATACGCAGTATTTT
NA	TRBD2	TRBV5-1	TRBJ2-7	CASSAGGTSGGSYEQYF	TGCGCCAGCAGCGCTGGGGGGACTAGCGGGGGTTCCTACGAGCAGTACTTC
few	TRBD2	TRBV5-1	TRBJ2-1	CASSLNSGGNEQFF	TGCGCCAGCAGCTTAAATAGCGGGGGCAATGAGCAGTTCTTC
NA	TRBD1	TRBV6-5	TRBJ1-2	CASSYSRGQDRGYTF	TGTGCCAGCAGTTACTCGCGGGGACAGGATCGGGGCTACACCTTC
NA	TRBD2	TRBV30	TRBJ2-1	CAWRIGTSSYNEQFF	TGTGCCTGGAGGATCGGGACTAGCTCCTACAATGAGCAGTTCTTC
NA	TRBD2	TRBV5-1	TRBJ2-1	CASSARTSGGPSYNEQFF	TGCGCCAGCAGCGCCAGGACTAGCGGGGGACCCTCCTACAATGAGCAGTTCTTC
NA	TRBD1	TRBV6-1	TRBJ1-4	CASSSSQGGNEKLFF	TGTGCCAGCAGTAGCTCGCAGGGGGGTAATGAAAAACTGTTTTTT
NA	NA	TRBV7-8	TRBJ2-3	CASSPLPHGDTQYF	TGTGCCAGCAGCCCACTACCTCACGGCGATACGCAGTATTTT
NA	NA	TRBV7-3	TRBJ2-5	CASSPHGRGETQYF	TGTGCCAGCAGCCCCCACGGGCGCGGGGAGACCCAGTACTTC